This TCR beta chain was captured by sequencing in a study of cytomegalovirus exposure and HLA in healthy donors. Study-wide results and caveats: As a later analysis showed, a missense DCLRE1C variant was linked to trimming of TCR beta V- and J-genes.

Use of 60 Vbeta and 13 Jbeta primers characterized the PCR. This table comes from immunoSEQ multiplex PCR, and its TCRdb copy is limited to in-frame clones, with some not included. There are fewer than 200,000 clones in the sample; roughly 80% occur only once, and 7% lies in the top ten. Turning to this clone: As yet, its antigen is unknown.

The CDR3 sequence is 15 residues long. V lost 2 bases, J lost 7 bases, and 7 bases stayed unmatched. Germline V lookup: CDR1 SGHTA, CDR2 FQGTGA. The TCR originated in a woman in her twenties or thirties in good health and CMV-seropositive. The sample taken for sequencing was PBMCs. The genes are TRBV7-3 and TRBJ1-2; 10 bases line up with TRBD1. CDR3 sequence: CASSLAVGTGAGYTF. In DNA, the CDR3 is TGTGCCAGCAGCTTAGCGGTTGGGACAGGGGCTGGCTACACCTTC.